Described below is a single T cell receptor (beta chain) sequence and its context. The CDR3 spans 12 residues. Between the trimmed V and J ends, which lost 6 bases and 4 bases, there was a span of 6 bases. The germline V gene encodes CDR1 MGHDK and CDR2 SYGVNS. The data originate from a study of blood T cell repertoires in COVID-19. Study background: Acute-phase and convalescent COVID-19 samples originated in the United States, Italy and Spain. Sources were T cells, B-cell-depleted T cells, or PBMCs; the material itself was cDNA or gDNA.

Authors' analysis steps: Estimation of nucleated cell counts relied on the amplification of reference gene primers. Libraries were prepared by immunoSEQ multiplex PCR; TCRdb keeps only in-frame clonotypes and omits some of them. V, J and clone size are taken as reported in that table, and D and trimming were inferred from the DNA itself. Here the sample spans over 100,000 clones, 82% being singletons. The sample was peripheral blood. The chain has TRBV25-1 and TRBJ2-2; D gene ambiguous. The origin of this receptor is a woman between 65 and 79 years old with acute or convalescent COVID-19. This chain's CDR3 is CASSGPTGELFF. The CDR3 nucleotides read TGTGCCAGCAGCGGTCCCACCGGGGAGCTGTTTTTT.